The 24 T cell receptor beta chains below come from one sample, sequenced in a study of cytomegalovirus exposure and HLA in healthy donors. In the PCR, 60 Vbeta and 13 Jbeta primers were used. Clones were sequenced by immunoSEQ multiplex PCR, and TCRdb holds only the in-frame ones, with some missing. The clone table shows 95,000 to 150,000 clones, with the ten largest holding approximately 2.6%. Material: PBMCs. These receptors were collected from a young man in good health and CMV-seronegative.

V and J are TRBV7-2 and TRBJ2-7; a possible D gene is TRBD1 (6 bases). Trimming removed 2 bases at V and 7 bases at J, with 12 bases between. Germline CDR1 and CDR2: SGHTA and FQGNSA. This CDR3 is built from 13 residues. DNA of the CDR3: TGTGCCAGCAGCTTAACAGGGACGGGGGAGCAGTACTTC. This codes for CASSLTGTGEQYF.

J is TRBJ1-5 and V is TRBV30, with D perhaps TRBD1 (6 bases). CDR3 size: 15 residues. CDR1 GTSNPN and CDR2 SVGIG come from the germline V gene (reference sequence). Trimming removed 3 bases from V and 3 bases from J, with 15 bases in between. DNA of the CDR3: TGTGCCTGGAGCATAGGGGCAGGGGACAATCAGCCCCAGCATTTT. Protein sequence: CAWSIGAGDNQPQHF.

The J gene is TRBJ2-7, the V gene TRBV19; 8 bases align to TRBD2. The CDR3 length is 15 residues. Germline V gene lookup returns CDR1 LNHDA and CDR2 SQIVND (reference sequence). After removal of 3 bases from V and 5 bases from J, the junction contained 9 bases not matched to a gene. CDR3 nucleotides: TGTGCCAGTAGTATTAGTAGCGGGATAGTCAACGAGCAGTACTTC. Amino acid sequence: CASSISSGIVNEQYF.

In DNA form, the CDR3 reads TGTGCCAGCAGCCCGTGGGGCGGGAGTTCCTACGAGCAGTACTTC. It specifies CASSPWGGSSYEQYF. The chain links TRBV5-4 to TRBJ2-7; 7 bases match TRBD2. The V segment lost 4 bases and the J segment 1 base; nucleotides outside the gene matches: 8. CDR1 SGHNT and CDR2 YYREEE come from the germline V gene (reference sequence). The CDR3 length is 15 residues.

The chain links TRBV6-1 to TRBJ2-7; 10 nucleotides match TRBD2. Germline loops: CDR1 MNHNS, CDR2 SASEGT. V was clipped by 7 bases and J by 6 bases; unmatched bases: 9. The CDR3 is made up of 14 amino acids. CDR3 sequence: CASIASGSSGEQYF. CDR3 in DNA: TGTGCCAGCATTGCTAGCGGGAGTTCCGGCGAGCAGTACTTC.

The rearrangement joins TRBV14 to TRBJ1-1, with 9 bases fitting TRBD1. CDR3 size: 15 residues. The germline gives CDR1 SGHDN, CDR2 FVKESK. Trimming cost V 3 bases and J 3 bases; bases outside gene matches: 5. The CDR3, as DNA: TGTGCCAGCAGCCAGGGGACAGGGTGGGACACTGAAGCTTTCTTT. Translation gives CASSQGTGWDTEAFF.

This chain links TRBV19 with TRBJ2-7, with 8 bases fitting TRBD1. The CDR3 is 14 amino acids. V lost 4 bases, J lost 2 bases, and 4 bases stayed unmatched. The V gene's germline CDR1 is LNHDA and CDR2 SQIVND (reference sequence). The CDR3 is CASSSDRGAYEQYF. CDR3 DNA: TGTGCCAGTAGTAGCGACAGGGGAGCCTACGAGCAGTACTTC.

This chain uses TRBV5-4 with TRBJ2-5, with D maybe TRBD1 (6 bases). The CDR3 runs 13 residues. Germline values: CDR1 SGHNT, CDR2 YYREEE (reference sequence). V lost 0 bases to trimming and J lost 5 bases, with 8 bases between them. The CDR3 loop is CASSLVQGETQYF. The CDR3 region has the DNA TGTGCCAGCAGCTTGGTGCAGGGGGAGACCCAGTACTTC.

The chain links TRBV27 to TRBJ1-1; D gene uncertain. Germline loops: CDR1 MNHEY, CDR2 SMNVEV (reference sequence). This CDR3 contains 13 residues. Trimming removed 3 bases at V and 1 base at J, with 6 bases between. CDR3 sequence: CASSFYANTEAFF. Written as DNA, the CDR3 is TGTGCCAGCAGTTTCTACGCGAACACTGAAGCTTTCTTT.

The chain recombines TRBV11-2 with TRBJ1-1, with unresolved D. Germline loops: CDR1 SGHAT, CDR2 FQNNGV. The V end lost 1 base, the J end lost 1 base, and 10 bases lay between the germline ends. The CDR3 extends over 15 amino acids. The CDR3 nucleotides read TGTGCCAGCAGCTTAGGGGCAAATGAGAACACTGAAGCTTTCTTT. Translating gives CASSLGANENTEAFF.

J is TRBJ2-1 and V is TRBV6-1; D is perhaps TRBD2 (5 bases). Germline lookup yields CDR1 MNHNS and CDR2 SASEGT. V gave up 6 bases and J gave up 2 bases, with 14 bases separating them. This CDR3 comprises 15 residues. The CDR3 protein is CASSQEAIPYNEQFF. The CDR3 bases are TGTGCCAGCAGCCAGGAGGCCATCCCCTACAATGAGCAGTTCTTC.

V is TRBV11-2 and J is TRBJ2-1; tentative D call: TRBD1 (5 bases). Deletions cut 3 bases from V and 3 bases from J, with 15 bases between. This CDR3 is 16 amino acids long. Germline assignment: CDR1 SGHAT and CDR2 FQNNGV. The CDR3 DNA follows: TGTGCCAGCAGCTTCCGATCCAGGGATGGCTACAATGAGCAGTTCTTC. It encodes CASSFRSRDGYNEQFF.

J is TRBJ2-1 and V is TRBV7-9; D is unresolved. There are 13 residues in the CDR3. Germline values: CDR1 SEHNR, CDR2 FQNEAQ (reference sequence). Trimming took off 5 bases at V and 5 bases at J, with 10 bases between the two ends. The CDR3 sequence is CASSEPYNNEQFF. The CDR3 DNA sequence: TGTGCCAGCAGCGAACCCTATAACAATGAGCAGTTCTTC.

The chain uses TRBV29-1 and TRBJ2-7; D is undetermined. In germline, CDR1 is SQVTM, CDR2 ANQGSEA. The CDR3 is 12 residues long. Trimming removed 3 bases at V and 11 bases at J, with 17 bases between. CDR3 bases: TGCAGCGTTGATGAAATGGGCTCCAGAAAGTACTTC. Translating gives CSVDEMGSRKYF.

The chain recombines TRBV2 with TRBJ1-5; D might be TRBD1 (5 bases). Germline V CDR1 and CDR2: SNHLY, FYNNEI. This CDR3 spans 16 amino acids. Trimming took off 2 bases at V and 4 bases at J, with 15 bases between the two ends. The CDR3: CASSERGLGGNQPQHF. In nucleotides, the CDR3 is TGTGCCAGCAGTGAAAGGGGACTAGGAGGGAATCAGCCCCAGCATTTT.

The CDR3 DNA reads TGCGCCAGCAGCCAAGGGCTCCAGGGGGGACAAGAGACCCAGTACTTC. Translating gives CASSQGLQGGQETQYF. V is TRBV4-3 and J is TRBJ2-5, with TRBD1 as a possible D gene (7 bases). The germline CDR1 and CDR2 sequences are LGHNA and YSLEER. The CDR3 extends over 16 amino acids. V shed 1 base and J shed 2 bases, with 14 bases lying between them.

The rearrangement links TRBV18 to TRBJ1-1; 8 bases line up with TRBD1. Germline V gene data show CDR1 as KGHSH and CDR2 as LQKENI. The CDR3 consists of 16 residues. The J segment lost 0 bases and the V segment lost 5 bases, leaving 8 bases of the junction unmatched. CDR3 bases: TGTGCCAGCTCATCCACAGGGGGGGCGATGAACACTGAAGCTTTCTTT. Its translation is CASSSTGGAMNTEAFF. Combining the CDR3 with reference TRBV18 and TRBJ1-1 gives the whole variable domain NAGVMQNPRHLVRRRGQEARLRCSPMKGHSHVYWYRQLPEEGLKFMVYLQKENIIDESGMPKERFSAEFPKEGPSILRIQQVVRGDSAAYFCASSSTGGAMNTEAFFGQGTRLTVV.

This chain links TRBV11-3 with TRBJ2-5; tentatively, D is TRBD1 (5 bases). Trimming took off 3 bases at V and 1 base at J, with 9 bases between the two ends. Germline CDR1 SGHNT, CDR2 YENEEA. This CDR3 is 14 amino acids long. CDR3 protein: CASSLGPPQETQYF. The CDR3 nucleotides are TGTGCCAGCAGCTTGGGGCCACCCCAAGAGACCCAGTACTTC.

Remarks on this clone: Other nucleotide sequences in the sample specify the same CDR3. CDR3 sequence (DNA): TGCGCCAGCAGCCGTTCGACAGGCGAGAATTCACCCCTCCACTTT. Amino acid sequence: CASSRSTGENSPLHF. This rearrangement joins TRBV5-1 to TRBJ1-6, with a tentative D call TRBD1 (6 bases). Germline loops: CDR1 SGHRS, CDR2 YFSETQ. The CDR3 runs 15 residues. V lost 4 bases, J lost 7 bases, and 15 bases lay in between.

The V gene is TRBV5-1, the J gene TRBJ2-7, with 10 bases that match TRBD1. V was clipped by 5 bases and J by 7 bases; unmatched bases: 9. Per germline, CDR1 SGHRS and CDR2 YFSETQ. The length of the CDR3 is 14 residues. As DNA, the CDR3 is TGCGCCAGCAGGACGGGACAGGGGCAAGGAGAGCAGTACTTC. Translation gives CASRTGQGQGEQYF.

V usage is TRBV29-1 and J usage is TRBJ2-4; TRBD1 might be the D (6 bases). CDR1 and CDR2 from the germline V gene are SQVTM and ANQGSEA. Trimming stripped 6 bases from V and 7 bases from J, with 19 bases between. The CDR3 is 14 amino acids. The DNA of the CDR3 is TGCAGCGTCCCCAGGGGCCCAACGGGGAACATTCAGTACTTC. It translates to CSVPRGPTGNIQYF.

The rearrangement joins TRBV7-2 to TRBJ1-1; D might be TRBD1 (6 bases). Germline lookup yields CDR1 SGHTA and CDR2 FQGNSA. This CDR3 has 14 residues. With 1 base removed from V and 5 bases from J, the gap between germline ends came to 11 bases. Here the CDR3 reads CASSLEGGGTEAFF. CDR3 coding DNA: TGTGCCAGCAGCTTAGAAGGGGGAGGGACTGAAGCTTTCTTT.

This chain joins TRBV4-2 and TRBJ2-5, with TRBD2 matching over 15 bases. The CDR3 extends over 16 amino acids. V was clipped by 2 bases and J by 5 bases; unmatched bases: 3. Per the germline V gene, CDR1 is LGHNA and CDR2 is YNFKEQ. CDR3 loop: CASSQPGTSGGETQYF. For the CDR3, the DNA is TGTGCCAGCAGCCAACCCGGGACTAGCGGGGGGGAGACCCAGTACTTC.

The CDR3 region is CASSYSGGSSGNTIYF. DNA for the CDR3: TGTGCCAGCAGTTACTCGGGAGGAAGCTCTGGAAACACCATATATTTT. The gene calls are TRBV6-6 and TRBJ1-3, with D hard to call. Trimming took off 0 bases at V and 0 bases at J, with 9 bases between the two ends. Germline V CDR1 and CDR2: MNHNY, SVGAGI (reference sequence). This CDR3 comprises 16 residues.